This T cell receptor (beta chain) was captured by sequencing in a study of T cells expressing NK-cell markers. The length of the CDR3 is 17 residues. CDR1 LGHNA and CDR2 YSLEER come from the germline V gene. Study results and caveats: In roughly 6 donors, dominant CD3+CD56+NKG2C+ clones formed roughly 1.0-7.5% of CD8+ cells. Clones of NKG2C+ T cells that had expanded were of unclear HCMV specificity. These clonotypes, the leaders elsewhere, also led the CD3+CD56-NKG2C+ fraction in a handful of donors.

With the 5' RACE reads reprocessed, TCRdb shows one record per CDR3 protein and no DNA. Recorded for this sample: hundreds of thousands of distinct CDR3 sequences. Comments on this clonotype: Its antigen is not known.

This receptor was obtained from a man younger than 30 in good health. V is TRBV4-3 and J is TRBJ2-7; absent DNA, TCRdb's TRBD2 call cannot be checked. Sequenced material: blood T cells: a sorted CD56 or NKG2C T cell subset, CD4+ or CD8+ T cells, or bulk PBMC T cells (not recorded which). CDR3: CASSPALSGRNAYEQYF.